The 17 T cell receptor beta chains listed next were all sequenced from one sample in a study of CD8+CD57+ T cells in acquired aplastic anemia. The template for TCR beta VDJ and CDR3 sequence profiling was genomic DNA. TCRdb recomputed calls from the reads with MiXCR, one row per CDR3 protein. Of some 220,000 distinct CDR3 sequences in the sample, roughly 35% were seen once. The sequenced material came from sorted CD4+, CD8+, or CD8+CD57+ T cells (not recorded which) from PBMCs. The receptors come from a human donor in good health, serving as a control.

As for this clonotype: An end of the junction does not agree with germline; a read error may underlie this. The V call is TRBV5-8, the J call TRBJ2-7; 11 positions match TRBD1. CDR1 SGHTS and CDR2 YDEGEE come from the germline V gene. The CDR3 has 14 amino acids. Here the CDR3 DNA reads TGTGCCAGCAGATTGGGACAGGGGGGGTACGAGCAGTACTTC. Amino acid sequence: CASRLGQGGYEQYF.

The J gene is TRBJ2-7, the V gene TRBV29-1; 7 positions match TRBD1. The germline V gene encodes CDR1 SQVTM and CDR2 ANQGSEA. The V segment lost 8 bases and the J segment 2 bases; nucleotides outside the gene matches: 6. The CDR3 has 12 residues. The CDR3 is CSPDRSPYEQYF. The CDR3 nucleotides read TGCAGCCCGGACAGGTCCCCCTACGAGCAGTACTTC.

Concerning this clonotype itself: The junction differs from germline at one of its ends, possibly a read error. The rearrangement uses TRBV18 and TRBJ2-7, with D unclear. The CDR3 sequence is 15 residues long. From germline, CDR1 is KGHSH and CDR2 LQKENI. Written as DNA, the CDR3 is TGTGCCAGCTCATCCGGTCGCGTCCCCCCCTACGAGCGGTACTTC. It encodes CASSSGRVPPYERYF.

Many counts were recorded for this clonotype. CDR3 sequence: CASGTWTSTDTQYF. In nucleotides, the CDR3 is TGTGCCAGCGGAACATGGACTAGCACAGATACGCAGTATTTT. The V call is TRBV11-1, the J call TRBJ2-3; D may be TRBD2 (5 bases). V lost 8 bases and J lost 0, with 12 bases in between. The germline V gene encodes CDR1 SGHAT and CDR2 FQDESV (reference sequence). The CDR3 extends over 14 amino acids.

The table lists this clonotype with a few counts. This may arise from a read error, as a much more abundant clone is one base away. J is TRBJ1-2 and V is TRBV25-1, with D possibly being TRBD1 (6 bases). The germline V gene encodes CDR1 MGHDK and CDR2 SYGVNS. V was clipped by 4 bases and J by 4 bases, with 13 bases between them. The length of the CDR3 is 14 residues. CDR3 sequence reads: CASSVRTGSYGYTF. The DNA of the CDR3 is TGTGCCAGCAGTGTACGAACAGGGAGCTATGGCTACACCTTC.

This clonotype was seen at least ten times. This chain uses TRBV7-9 with TRBJ2-3; perhaps TRBD2 as D (6 bases). CDR3 length: 14 residues. The V end lost 1 base, the J end lost 2 bases, and 7 bases lay between the germline ends. Germline CDR1 reads SEHNR; CDR2 reads FQNEAQ (reference sequence). The CDR3: CASSLGLVTDTQYF. CDR3 DNA: TGTGCCAGCAGCTTAGGACTAGTCACAGATACGCAGTATTTT.

As for this clonotype: Germline is not matched at one junction end, which may reflect a read error. This chain connects TRBV10-3 to TRBJ1-1, with 7 bases lining up with TRBD1. CDR1 ENHRY and CDR2 SYGVKD come from the germline V gene. The CDR3 extends over 13 amino acids. The DNA for the CDR3 is TGTGCCAGCAGTGAAGTGCAGGGGGCTGAAGCTTTCTTT. Translated, it gives CASSEVQGAEAFF.

This clonotype has at least ten counts. The chain combines TRBV5-1 with TRBJ2-7; D is unresolved. Germline lookup yields CDR1 SGHRS and CDR2 YFSETQ. This CDR3 comprises 15 residues. The V end lost 1 base, the J end lost 0 bases, and 11 bases lay between the germline ends. CDR3 sequence (DNA): TGCGCCAGCAGCTTGTCGGGTACTGTCTCCTACGAGCAGTACTTC. The encoded protein is CASSLSGTVSYEQYF.

The rearrangement links TRBV5-1 to TRBJ1-3, with a tentative D call TRBD1 (5 bases). The CDR3 contains 14 residues. Germline values: CDR1 SGHRS, CDR2 YFSETQ. Trimming took 0 bases from V and 8 from J, leaving 12 bases between them. CDR3 loop: CASSLGSRGDTIYF. The CDR3 DNA sequence: TGCGCCAGCAGCTTGGGATCTAGAGGGGACACCATATATTTT.

This clonotype was seen only once. A junction end diverges from the germline sequence, so it may reflect a read error. This rearrangement joins TRBV7-9 to TRBJ1-6; 9 bases are shared with TRBD1. This CDR3 region has 14 residues. Germline V gene lookup returns CDR1 SEHNR and CDR2 FQNEAQ (reference sequence). In DNA, the CDR3 is TGTGCTAGCAGCCTGGGACAGGGCTTTGCACCCCCCCACTTT. Residues: CASSLGQGFAPPHF. Full variable domain (outside the CDR3, taken from reference TRBV7-9 and TRBJ1-6): DTGVSQNPRHKITKRGQNVTFRCDPISEHNRLYWYRQTLGQGPEFLTYFQNEAQLEKSRLLSDRFSAERPKGSFSTLEIQRTEQGDSAMYLCASSLGQGFAPPHFGNGTRLTVT.

There are many counts of this clonotype. The chain is built from TRBV7-9 and TRBJ1-3; D gene unclear. The V and J ends lost 7 bases and 4 bases respectively, with 11 bases between them. Germline V gives CDR1 SEHNR, CDR2 FQNEAQ (reference sequence). This CDR3 spans 13 amino acids. The CDR3 is CASKAGMGNTIYF. CDR3 bases: TGTGCCAGCAAGGCGGGGATGGGAAACACCATATATTTT. Using reference TRBV7-9 and TRBJ1-3 for the parts outside the CDR3, the full variable domain is DTGVSQNPRHKITKRGQNVTFRCDPISEHNRLYWYRQTLGQGPEFLTYFQNEAQLEKSRLLSDRFSAERPKGSFSTLEIQRTEQGDSAMYLCASKAGMGNTIYFGEGSWLTVV.

The J gene is TRBJ2-3, the V gene TRBV4-1; 7 bases align to TRBD1. V lost 4 bases and J lost 5; bases outside the gene matches: 18. From germline, CDR1 is MGHRA and CDR2 YSYEKL. This CDR3 spans 18 amino acids. The CDR3 DNA is TGCGCCAGCAGCCCCGGCCTCCCCTTGACAGGGCAAAGAGATACGCAGTATTTT. Its translation is CASSPGLPLTGQRDTQYF.

Many counts were recorded for this clonotype. The chain has TRBV2 and TRBJ2-2, with 7 nucleotides matching TRBD2. CDR1 and CDR2 from the germline V gene are SNHLY and FYNNEI. CDR3 length: 15 amino acids. The junction had 5 bases not matched to a gene; V was cut back by 2 bases and J by 5 bases. Here the CDR3 reads CASSERVAGTGELFF. Written as DNA, the CDR3 is TGTGCCAGCAGTGAAAGGGTAGCGGGTACCGGGGAGCTGTTTTTT.

This clonotype was observed at least ten times. This chain joins TRBV2 and TRBJ1-2; 8 nucleotides agree with TRBD1. With 8 bases clipped from V and 4 bases from J, the junction kept 6 bases outside the gene matches. Germline values: CDR1 SNHLY, CDR2 FYNNEI. This CDR3 comprises 13 residues. Written as DNA, the CDR3 is TGTGCCAGCGAGACAGGGGCGATCTATGGCTACACCTTC. It yields the protein CASETGAIYGYTF.

This clonotype was found many times. The chain links TRBV5-1 to TRBJ2-1; 8 bases are shared with TRBD2. The CDR3 has 15 amino acids. The trim removed 3 bases at V and 1 base at J, leaving 3 bases unmatched. Germline V CDR1 and CDR2: SGHRS, YFSETQ. CDR3 protein: CASSSGGASYNEQFF. Here the CDR3 DNA reads TGCGCCAGCAGCTCCGGGGGGGCATCCTACAATGAGCAGTTCTTC.

This clonotype was found many times. V and J are TRBV7-9 and TRBJ1-1; TRBD1 aligns across 7 bases. The CDR3 is 17 amino acids. The germline V gene has CDR1 SEHNR and CDR2 FQNEAQ (reference sequence). The trim removed 5 bases at V and 2 bases at J, leaving 14 bases unmatched. The CDR3 bases are TGTGCCAGCAGCGCCACAGGGGTTTGGTCGGTCAACACTGAAGCTTTCTTT. Its protein is CASSATGVWSVNTEAFF.

With respect to this clonotype: At one boundary the junction diverges from the germline segment, which might be a read error. The J gene is TRBJ2-1, the V gene TRBV10-3; 8 bases are shared with TRBD1. Per germline, CDR1 ENHRY and CDR2 SYGVKD. The CDR3 is 15 residues long. The DNA of the CDR3 is TGTGCCATCGGTGAGTCATGGACAGGGAGCAAAGAGCAGTTCTTC. Protein: CAIGESWTGSKEQFF.